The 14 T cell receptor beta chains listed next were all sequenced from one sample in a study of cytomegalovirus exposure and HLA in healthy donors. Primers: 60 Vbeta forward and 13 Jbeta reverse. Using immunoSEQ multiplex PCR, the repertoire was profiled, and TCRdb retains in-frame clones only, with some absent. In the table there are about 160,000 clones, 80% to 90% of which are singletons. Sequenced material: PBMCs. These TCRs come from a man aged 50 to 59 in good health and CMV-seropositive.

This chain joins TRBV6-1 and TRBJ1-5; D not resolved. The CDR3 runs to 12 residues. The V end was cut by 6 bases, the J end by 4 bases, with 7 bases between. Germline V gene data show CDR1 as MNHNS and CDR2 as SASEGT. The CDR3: CASRALNQPQHF. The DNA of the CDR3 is TGTGCCAGCAGGGCTCTTAATCAGCCCCAGCATTTT.

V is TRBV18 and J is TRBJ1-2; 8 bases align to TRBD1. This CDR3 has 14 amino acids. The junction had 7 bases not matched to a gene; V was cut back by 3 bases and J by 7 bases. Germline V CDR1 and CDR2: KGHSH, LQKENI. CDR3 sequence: CASSPLDRDAGYTF. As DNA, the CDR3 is TGTGCCAGCTCACCTCTGGACAGGGATGCTGGCTACACCTTC.

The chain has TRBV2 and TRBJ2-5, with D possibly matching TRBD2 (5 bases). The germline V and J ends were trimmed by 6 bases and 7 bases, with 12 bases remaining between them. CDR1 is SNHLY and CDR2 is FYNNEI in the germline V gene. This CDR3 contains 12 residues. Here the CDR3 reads CASRELDVTQYF. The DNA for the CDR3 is TGTGCCAGCAGGGAACTAGACGTGACCCAGTACTTC.

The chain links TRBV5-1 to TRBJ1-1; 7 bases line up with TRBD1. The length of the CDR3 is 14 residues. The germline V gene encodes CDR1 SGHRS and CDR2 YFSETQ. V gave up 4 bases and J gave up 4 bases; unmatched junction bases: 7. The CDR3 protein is CASSAGTVGTEAFF. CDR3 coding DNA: TGCGCCAGCAGCGCCGGGACAGTAGGCACTGAAGCTTTCTTT.

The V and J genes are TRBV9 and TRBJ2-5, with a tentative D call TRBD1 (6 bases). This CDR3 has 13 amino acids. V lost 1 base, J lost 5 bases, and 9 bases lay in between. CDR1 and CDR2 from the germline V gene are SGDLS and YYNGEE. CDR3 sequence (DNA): TGTGCCAGCAGCGTAAGGGGGAGCGAGACCCAGTACTTC. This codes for CASSVRGSETQYF. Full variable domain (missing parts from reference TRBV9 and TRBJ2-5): DSGVTQTPKHLITATGQRVTLRCSPRSGDLSVYWYQQSLDQGLQFLIQYYNGEERAKGNILERFSAQQFPDLHSELNLSSLELGDSALYFCASSVRGSETQYFGPGTRLLVL.

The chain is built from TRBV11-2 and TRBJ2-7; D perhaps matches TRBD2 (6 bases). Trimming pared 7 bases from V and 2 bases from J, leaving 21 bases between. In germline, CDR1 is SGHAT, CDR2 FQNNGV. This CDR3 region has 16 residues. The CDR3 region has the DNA TGTGCCAGCACCTCCCTCTCCGGGACTGGAGCCTACGAGCAGTACTTC. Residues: CASTSLSGTGAYEQYF. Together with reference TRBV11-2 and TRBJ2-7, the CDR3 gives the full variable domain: EAGVAQSPRYKIIEKRQSVAFWCNPISGHATLYWYQQILGQGPKLLIQFQNNGVVDDSQLPKDRFSAERLKGVDSTLKIQPAKLEDSAVYLCASTSLSGTGAYEQYFGPGTRLTVT.

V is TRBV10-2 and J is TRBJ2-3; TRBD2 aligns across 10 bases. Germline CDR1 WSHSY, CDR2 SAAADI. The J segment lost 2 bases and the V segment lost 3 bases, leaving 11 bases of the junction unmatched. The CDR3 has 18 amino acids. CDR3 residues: CASSDPVVTSGLTDTQYF. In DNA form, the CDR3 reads TGCGCCAGCAGTGACCCTGTGGTGACTAGCGGGCTCACAGATACGCAGTATTTT.

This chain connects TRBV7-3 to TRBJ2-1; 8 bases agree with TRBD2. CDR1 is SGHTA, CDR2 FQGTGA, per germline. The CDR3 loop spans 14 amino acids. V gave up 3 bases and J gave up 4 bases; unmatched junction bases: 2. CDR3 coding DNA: TGTGCCAGCAGCTTGTTAGCGGGGTACAATGAGCAGTTCTTC. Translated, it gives CASSLLAGYNEQFF.

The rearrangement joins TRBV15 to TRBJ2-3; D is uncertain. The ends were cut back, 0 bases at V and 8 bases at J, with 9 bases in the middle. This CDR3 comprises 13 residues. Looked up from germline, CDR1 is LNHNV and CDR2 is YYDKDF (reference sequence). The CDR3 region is CATSRDQAGTQYF. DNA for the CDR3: TGTGCCACCAGCAGAGATCAGGCTGGTACGCAGTATTTT.

CDR3 region: CASSPNDRLNTEAFF. The DNA for the CDR3 is TGTGCCAGCTCACCGAACGACAGGTTGAACACTGAAGCTTTCTTT. The rearrangement links TRBV18 to TRBJ1-1; possible D gene TRBD1, 6 bases. V shed 3 bases and J shed 0 bases, with 11 bases lying between them. CDR1 and CDR2 (germline): KGHSH, LQKENI. The CDR3 is 15 amino acids.

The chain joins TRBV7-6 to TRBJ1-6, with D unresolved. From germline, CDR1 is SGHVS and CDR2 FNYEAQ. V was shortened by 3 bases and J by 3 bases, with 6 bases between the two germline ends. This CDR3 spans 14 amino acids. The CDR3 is CASSFGDYNSPLHF. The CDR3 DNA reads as TGTGCCAGCAGCTTCGGGGACTATAATTCACCCCTCCACTTT. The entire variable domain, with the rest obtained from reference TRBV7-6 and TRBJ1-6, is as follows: GAGVSQSPRYKVTKRGQDVALRCDPISGHVSLYWYRQALGQGPEFLTYFNYEAQQDKSGLPNDRFSAERPEGSISTLTIQRTEQRDSAMYRCASSFGDYNSPLHFGNGTRLTVT.

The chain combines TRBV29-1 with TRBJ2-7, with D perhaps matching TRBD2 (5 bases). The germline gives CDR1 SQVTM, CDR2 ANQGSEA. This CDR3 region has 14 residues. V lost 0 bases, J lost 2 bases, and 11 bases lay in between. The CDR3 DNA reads TGCAGCGTTGAAGATCCGAGGGCTCCCTACGAGCAGTACTTC. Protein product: CSVEDPRAPYEQYF.

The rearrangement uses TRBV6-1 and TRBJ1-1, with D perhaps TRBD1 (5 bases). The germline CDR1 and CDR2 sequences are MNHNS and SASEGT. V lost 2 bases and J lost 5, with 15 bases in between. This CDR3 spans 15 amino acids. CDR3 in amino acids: CASSESRVQKTEAFF. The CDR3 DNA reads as TGTGCCAGCAGTGAATCCAGGGTTCAGAAGACTGAAGCTTTCTTT.

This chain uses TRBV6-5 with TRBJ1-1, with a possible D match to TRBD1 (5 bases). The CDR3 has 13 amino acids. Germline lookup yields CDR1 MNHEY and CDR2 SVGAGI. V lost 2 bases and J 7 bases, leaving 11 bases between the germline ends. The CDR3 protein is CASSYTRGSEAFF. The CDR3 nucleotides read TGTGCCAGCAGTTACACCCGGGGGAGTGAAGCTTTCTTT.